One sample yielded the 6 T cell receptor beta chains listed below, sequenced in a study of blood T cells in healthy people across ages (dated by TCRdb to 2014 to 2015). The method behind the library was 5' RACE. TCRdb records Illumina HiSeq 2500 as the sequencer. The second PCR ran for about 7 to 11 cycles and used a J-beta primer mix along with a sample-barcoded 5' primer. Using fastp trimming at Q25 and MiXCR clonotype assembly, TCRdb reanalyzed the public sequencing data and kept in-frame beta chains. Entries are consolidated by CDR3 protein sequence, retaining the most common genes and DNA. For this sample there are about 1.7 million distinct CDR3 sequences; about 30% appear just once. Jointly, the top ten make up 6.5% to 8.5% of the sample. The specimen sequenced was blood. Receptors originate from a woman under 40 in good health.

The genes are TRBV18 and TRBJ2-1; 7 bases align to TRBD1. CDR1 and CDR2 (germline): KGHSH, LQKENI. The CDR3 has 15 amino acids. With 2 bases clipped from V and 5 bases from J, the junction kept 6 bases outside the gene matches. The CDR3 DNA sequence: TGTGCCAGCTCACCAAGTCAGGGGGTGAACAATGAGCAGTTCTTC. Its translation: CASSPSQGVNNEQFF.

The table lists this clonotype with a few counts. CDR3 DNA: TGTGCCAGTAGCAACTTGAACGGGGAAAACTATGGCTACACCTTC. Residues: CASSNLNGENYGYTF. The rearrangement uses TRBV11-2 and TRBJ1-2; no firm D call. Trimming stripped 9 bases from V and 2 bases from J, with 19 bases between. CDR1 is SGHAT, CDR2 FQNNGV, per germline. CDR3 length equals 15 residues.

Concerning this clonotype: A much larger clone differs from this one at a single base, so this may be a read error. CDR3 nucleotide sequence: TGTACCAGCCAGGAGGACCTCGCATCCTACGAGCAGTACTTC. Translated: CTSQEDLASYEQYF. The chain uses TRBV6-2 or TRBV6-3 and TRBJ2-7, with a tentative D call TRBD2 (5 bases). The CDR3 is made up of 14 amino acids. The germline CDR1 and CDR2 sequences are MNHEY and SVGEGT.

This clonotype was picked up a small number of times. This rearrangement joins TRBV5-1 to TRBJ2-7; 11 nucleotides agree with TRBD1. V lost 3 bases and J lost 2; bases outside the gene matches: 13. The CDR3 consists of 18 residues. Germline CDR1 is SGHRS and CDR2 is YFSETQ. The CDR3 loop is CASSSSSGTGGAPYEQYF. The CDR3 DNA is TGCGCCAGCAGCTCCTCTTCCGGGACAGGGGGTGCCCCCTACGAGCAGTACTTC.

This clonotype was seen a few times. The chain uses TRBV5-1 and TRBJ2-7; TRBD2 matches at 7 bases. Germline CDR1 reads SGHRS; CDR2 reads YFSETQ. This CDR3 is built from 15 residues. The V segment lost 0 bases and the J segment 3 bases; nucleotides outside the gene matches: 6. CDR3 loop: CASSLGRRDYYEQYF. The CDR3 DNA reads TGCGCCAGCAGCTTGGGGCGTCGGGACTACTACGAGCAGTACTTC.

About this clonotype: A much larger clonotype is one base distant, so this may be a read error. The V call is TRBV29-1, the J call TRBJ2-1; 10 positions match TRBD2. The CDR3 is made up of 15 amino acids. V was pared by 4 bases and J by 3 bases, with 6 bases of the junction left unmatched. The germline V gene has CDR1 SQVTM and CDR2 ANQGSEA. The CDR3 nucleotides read TGCAGCGTTGTACTAGCGGGAAGATTCTACAATGAGCAGTTCTTC. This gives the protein CSVVLAGRFYNEQFF.